Detailed here is one T cell receptor beta chain. There are a few counts of this clone. Its specific antigen is unknown. The sample holds no much larger clone one base away, and base qualities are not on file. The CDR3 goes from the cysteine to the phenylalanine over 15 residues. Of the read, only the CDR3 DNA is kept; its 45 bases are in frame from base 1. V trim: 7 bases; J trim: 7 bases; unmatched bases: 11. The germline V gene provides CDR1 MDHEN and CDR2 SYDVKM. These data come from a study of control samples from healthy donors and cancer patients (dated by TCRdb to 2018 to 2020). The receptor library was made with the immunoSEQ multiplex PCR assay. This immuneACCESS table, as held by TCRdb, lists in-frame sequences with V and J called but not all clones. Of the missing ones, under half trace to an unresolved V gene in checked studies; the others have no known cause. Recorded for this sample are 130,000 or so clones; 70% to 90% of them occurred a single time. The top ten clonotypes cover roughly 3.2% of the sample.

The origin of this receptor is a man aged 50-60 years in good health. The specimen sequenced was blood. This sequence uses TRBV28 and TRBJ2-2; TRBD2 agrees with 8 junctional bases. The CDR3 protein sequence reads: CASINGASGHGELFF. In nucleotides, the sequence is TGTGCCAGCATCAACGGGGCTAGCGGGCACGGGGAGCTGTTTTTT.